The 32 T cell receptor beta chains given below trace back to one sample, sequenced in a study of beta chain features in type 1 diabetes. Findings and caveats of the study: Shortening of TCRB CDR3s, moderate but significant, appeared in all four CD4+ subsets of Type 1 diabetes patients.

What these receptors recognize is not known. All of the isolated RNA was reverse transcribed, so expressed TCRB transcripts were sequenced. Profiled with immunoSEQ multiplex PCR; TCRdb holds only in-frame clones, not every one. The repertoire consists of approximately 15,000 clones, with around 77% occurring once and the leading ten covering roughly 0.32%. Sequencing was performed on stem cell memory CD4+ T cells from blood. The receptor source for this set is a woman aged 18-29 years with type 1 diabetes.

This chain joins TRBV18 and TRBJ2-2; 8 bases match TRBD1. The CDR3 contains 15 residues. Losses at the gene ends were 2 bases for V and 5 bases for J; bases not matched to a gene: 4. Germline V CDR1 and CDR2: KGHSH, LQKENI. CDR3 sequence (DNA): TGTGCCAGCTCACCAGGCCAGGGGGCGACCGGGGAGCTGTTTTTT. Its translation is CASSPGQGATGELFF.

The genes are TRBV19 and TRBJ2-3, with a possible D match to TRBD2 (7 bases). Germline CDR1 and CDR2: LNHDA and SQIVND (reference sequence). V lost 1 base to trimming and J lost 7 bases, with 12 bases between them. This CDR3 is 14 amino acids long. As DNA, the CDR3 is TGTGCCAGTAGTATAGGAGGGGGGGCTAATACGCAGTATTTT. Its translation: CASSIGGGANTQYF. Full variable domain (missing parts from reference TRBV19 and TRBJ2-3): DGGITQSPKYLFRKEGQNVTLSCEQNLNHDAMYWYRQDPGQGLRLIYYSQIVNDFQKGDIAEGYSVSREKKESFPLTVTSAQKNPTAFYLCASSIGGGANTQYFGPGTRLTVL.

CDR3: CASSLGVWSGNEQFF. CDR3 nucleotides: TGCGCCAGCAGCTTGGGGGTTTGGAGCGGGAACGAGCAGTTCTTC. This chain joins TRBV5-1 and TRBJ2-1, with 7 bases lining up with TRBD2. Germline CDR1 SGHRS, CDR2 YFSETQ. J was trimmed by 10 bases and V by 0 bases; bases with no gene match: 10. The CDR3 has 15 residues. Combining the CDR3 with reference TRBV5-1 and TRBJ2-1 gives the whole variable domain KAGVTQTPRYLIKTRGQQVTLSCSPISGHRSVSWYQQTPGQGLQFLFEYFSETQRNKGNFPGRFSGRQFSNSRSEMNVSTLELGDSALYLCASSLGVWSGNEQFFGPGTRLTVL.

The chain has TRBV29-1 and TRBJ1-1, with D possibly TRBD1 on 6 matching bases. The V and J ends lost 7 bases and 3 bases respectively, with 9 bases between them. The CDR3 spans 11 residues. CDR1 and CDR2 (germline): SQVTM, ANQGSEA. The CDR3 DNA follows: TGCAGCGGGACAGTTTACACTGAAGCTTTCTTT. Translating gives CSGTVYTEAFF. Together with reference TRBV29-1 and TRBJ1-1, the CDR3 gives the full variable domain: SAVISQKPSRDICQRGTSLTIQCQVDSQVTMMFWYRQQPGQSLTLIATANQGSEATYESGFVIDKFPISRPNLTFSTLTVSNMSPEDSSIYLCSGTVYTEAFFGQGTRLTVV.

The gene calls are TRBV5-1 and TRBJ1-2; no firm D call. Trimming took off 1 base at V and 3 bases at J, with 10 bases between the two ends. The CDR3 spans 14 residues. In germline, CDR1 is SGHRS, CDR2 YFSETQ. The CDR3: CASSLSLDDYGYTF. For the CDR3, the DNA is TGCGCCAGCAGCTTGTCTCTAGATGACTATGGCTACACCTTC.

This chain uses TRBV28 with TRBJ2-2; TRBD2 is a possible D gene (6 bases). The germline CDR1 and CDR2 sequences are MDHEN and SYDVKM. Trimming cost V 2 bases and J 3 bases, with 10 bases left between them. The CDR3 length is 15 residues. CDR3 protein: CASSLGGLDTGELFF. CDR3 DNA: TGTGCCAGCAGTTTAGGAGGGCTGGACACCGGGGAGCTGTTTTTT.

The gene calls are TRBV7-2 and TRBJ1-5; TRBD1 might be the D (5 bases). CDR1 is SGHTA, CDR2 FQGNSA, per germline. The length of the CDR3 is 15 residues. Trimming took 2 bases from V and 1 from J, leaving 9 bases between them. The DNA for the CDR3 is TGTGCCAGCAGCTTATTTCGGGGGAGCAATCAGCCCCAGCATTTT. Encoded protein: CASSLFRGSNQPQHF.

This chain joins TRBV7-2 and TRBJ2-1; 11 nucleotides align to TRBD2. With V trimmed by 4 bases and J by 6 bases, 5 bases remained unmatched. This CDR3 is 15 amino acids long. In germline, CDR1 is SGHTA, CDR2 FQGNSA. This chain's CDR3 is CASSYIAGGRNEQFF. The CDR3 nucleotides are TGTGCCAGCAGCTACATAGCGGGAGGGCGCAATGAGCAGTTCTTC.

This chain links TRBV30 with TRBJ1-5, with D unresolved. There are 13 residues in the CDR3. Deletions cut 2 bases from V and 4 bases from J, with 9 bases between. The germline V gene has CDR1 GTSNPN and CDR2 SVGIG (reference sequence). CDR3: CAWSPQANQPQHF. The DNA for the CDR3 is TGTGCCTGGAGTCCTCAGGCGAATCAGCCCCAGCATTTT.

The rearrangement links TRBV6-6 to TRBJ2-3; 12 nucleotides line up with TRBD2. This CDR3 has 16 amino acids. The germline V gene has CDR1 MNHNY and CDR2 SVGAGI (reference sequence). Losses at the gene ends were 7 bases for V and 4 bases for J; bases not matched to a gene: 9. CDR3 sequence: CASIPRLAGVADTQYF. CDR3 coding DNA: TGTGCCAGCATACCTCGACTAGCGGGAGTGGCAGATACGCAGTATTTT.

CDR3 coding DNA: TGTGCCAGTAGTATTGAGTTCGCGCAGCCCCAGCATTTT. Translating gives CASSIEFAQPQHF. J is TRBJ1-5 and V is TRBV19; D is uncertain. The CDR3 covers 13 residues. Trimming stripped 3 bases from V and 7 bases from J, with 10 bases between. The germline gives CDR1 LNHDA, CDR2 SQIVND (reference sequence).

In this sample, this clone turned up a few times. The rearrangement links TRBV7-3 to TRBJ2-2; no reliable D call. The CDR3 runs 13 residues. Germline CDR1 is SGHTA and CDR2 is FQGTGA. Trimming left V 4 bases short and J 2 bases short, with 5 bases between. The CDR3 DNA is TGTGCCAGCAGCTACGGTAACACCGGGGAGCTGTTTTTT. Protein sequence: CASSYGNTGELFF. The variable domain in full, with the rest retrieved from reference TRBV7-3 and TRBJ2-2, is GAGVSQTPSNKVTEKGKYVELRCDPISGHTALYWYRQSLGQGPEFLIYFQGTGAADDSGLPNDRFFAVRPEGSVSTLKIQRTERGDSAVYLCASSYGNTGELFFGEGSRLTVL.

J is TRBJ2-2 and V is TRBV7-8, with TRBD2 identical over 8 bases. With 5 bases clipped from V and 4 bases from J, the junction kept 12 bases outside the gene matches. The CDR3 is 17 amino acids. Germline values: CDR1 SGHVS, CDR2 FQNEAQ. The CDR3 nucleotides are TGTGCCAGCAGCAGAGGACTAGCTCCGGGGGGCACCGGGGAGCTGTTTTTT. Translation: CASSRGLAPGGTGELFF.

This clone was seen more than once but under ten times. The chain links TRBV18 to TRBJ2-3; TRBD2 might be the D (6 bases). From germline, CDR1 is KGHSH and CDR2 LQKENI. This CDR3 contains 16 residues. Trimming took 0 bases from V and 7 from J, leaving 17 bases between them. DNA for the CDR3: TGTGCCAGCTCACCACCGATTTCCCCCCGCGGGAATACGCAGTATTTT. Translated: CASSPPISPRGNTQYF. The full variable domain, rest sourced from reference TRBV18 and TRBJ2-3, is NAGVMQNPRHLVRRRGQEARLRCSPMKGHSHVYWYRQLPEEGLKFMVYLQKENIIDESGMPKERFSAEFPKEGPSILRIQQVVRGDSAAYFCASSPPISPRGNTQYFGPGTRLTVL.

The V call is TRBV28, the J call TRBJ1-2; D is uncertain. The CDR3 spans 15 residues. Germline-derived CDR1 and CDR2 are MDHEN and SYDVKM. V lost 7 bases and J lost 3, with 18 bases in between. The CDR3 DNA follows: TGTGCCAGCAAAGCCCCGGGAGGGAGGGACTATGGCTACACCTTC. It yields the protein CASKAPGGRDYGYTF.

This clone has just a few counts. V gene TRBV7-2 combines with J gene TRBJ2-5; 8 positions agree with TRBD2. V trimming: 4 bases; J trimming: 2 bases; junction bases outside the gene matches: 3. The CDR3 consists of 14 residues. Germline V lookup: CDR1 SGHTA, CDR2 FQGNSA. CDR3 in amino acids: CASSSSGFQETQYF. CDR3 in DNA: TGTGCCAGCAGCTCTAGCGGGTTTCAAGAGACCCAGTACTTC.

The chain has TRBV5-1 and TRBJ1-2; TRBD1 matches at 12 bases. V lost 2 bases and J lost 4; bases outside the gene matches: 6. The V gene's germline CDR1 is SGHRS and CDR2 YFSETQ. This CDR3 comprises 16 residues. This chain's CDR3 is CASSFPGQGASYGYTF. For the CDR3, the DNA is TGCGCCAGCAGCTTTCCGGGACAGGGGGCGAGCTATGGCTACACCTTC.

J is TRBJ2-1 and V is TRBV5-4; TRBD1 might be the D (7 bases). Trimming took off 2 bases at V and 0 bases at J, with 15 bases between the two ends. The CDR3 totals 17 residues. Germline V gene data show CDR1 as SGHNT and CDR2 as YYREEE (reference sequence). The CDR3 region is CASSFLYRGGSYNEQFF. CDR3 DNA sequence: TGTGCCAGCAGCTTTTTGTACAGGGGAGGCTCCTACAATGAGCAGTTCTTC.

This chain uses TRBV29-1 with TRBJ1-2; unclear D gene. This CDR3 contains 11 residues. Germline CDR1 is SQVTM and CDR2 is ANQGSEA. The V gene lost 7 bases and the J gene lost 6 bases, with 12 bases spanning the gap. CDR3 sequence: CSALRSDGYTF. CDR3 sequence (DNA): TGCAGCGCCCTGCGTTCGGATGGCTACACCTTC. The full variable domain, with the rest looked up from reference TRBV29-1 and TRBJ1-2, is SAVISQKPSRDICQRGTSLTIQCQVDSQVTMMFWYRQQPGQSLTLIATANQGSEATYESGFVIDKFPISRPNLTFSTLTVSNMSPEDSSIYLCSALRSDGYTFGSGTRLTVV.

The rearrangement uses TRBV7-2 and TRBJ1-1, with D tentatively TRBD1 (6 bases). The CDR3 is made up of 15 amino acids. Trimming removed 4 bases from V and 1 base from J, with 13 bases in between. The germline V gene has CDR1 SGHTA and CDR2 FQGNSA. The CDR3 coding sequence is TGTGCCAGCAGCTCCCGCAGGGGCTCGAACACTGAAGCTTTCTTT. Its translation: CASSSRRGSNTEAFF.

This clone is a singleton in its sample. The chain employs TRBV7-3 and TRBJ1-1; D unclear. This CDR3 comprises 13 residues. Germline CDR1 is SGHTA and CDR2 is FQGTGA. V was clipped by 3 bases and J by 4 bases, with 9 bases between them. The CDR3 DNA reads TGTGCCAGCAGCTTGTCGGTTCGCACTGAAGCTTTCTTT. Residues: CASSLSVRTEAFF.

This chain connects TRBV7-2 to TRBJ2-1; tentatively, D is TRBD2 (5 bases). Germline V CDR1 and CDR2: SGHTA, FQGNSA. V gave up 5 bases and J gave up 13 bases, with 12 bases separating them. The CDR3 extends over 11 amino acids. CDR3 DNA sequence: TGTGCCAGCAGCCCCTGGAGGAGTCAGTTCTTC. It yields the protein CASSPWRSQFF.

This sequence joins TRBV11-2 and TRBJ2-7; TRBD2 aligns across 7 bases. The length of the CDR3 is 14 residues. V lost 3 bases, J lost 2 bases, and 4 bases stayed unmatched. Germline assignment: CDR1 SGHAT and CDR2 FQNNGV. CDR3 residues: CASSFGAGTYEQYV. The CDR3 nucleotides read TGTGCCAGCAGCTTCGGAGCGGGAACCTACGAGCAGTACGTC.

Written as DNA, the CDR3 is TGCGCCAGCAGCCCCCGGACGGGGGACGGCTACACCTTC. This translates into CASSPRTGDGYTF. V is TRBV4-3 and J is TRBJ1-2, with D possibly TRBD1 on 5 matching bases. The germline V gene encodes CDR1 LGHNA and CDR2 YSLEER. The length of the CDR3 is 13 residues. V dropped 4 bases and J dropped 8 bases, with 14 bases sitting between them.

This CDR3 reads CASSLVIAGALWGDEQFF. CDR3 coding DNA: TGTGCCAGCAGCTTAGTCATAGCGGGAGCGCTATGGGGGGATGAGCAGTTCTTC. The chain joins TRBV7-2 to TRBJ2-1, with 9 bases aligning to TRBD2. Trimming at V came to 1 base and at J to 8 bases, leaving 15 bases not matched to a gene. There are 18 residues in the CDR3. Germline lookup yields CDR1 SGHTA and CDR2 FQGNSA.

This clone appeared once. The chain combines TRBV6-1 with TRBJ2-3, with 9 bases matching TRBD1. The V segment lost 9 bases and the J segment 0 bases; nucleotides outside the gene matches: 1. CDR3 length: 13 residues. Germline V gene sequence: CDR1 MNHNS, CDR2 SASEGT. The CDR3 sequence: CASGTGSTDTQYF. Here the CDR3 DNA reads TGTGCCAGTGGGACAGGGAGCACAGATACGCAGTATTTT.

This chain links TRBV28 with TRBJ2-2; a possible D gene is TRBD1 (6 bases). Trimming pared 3 bases from V and 8 bases from J, leaving 13 bases between. This CDR3 contains 14 residues. Germline V gives CDR1 MDHEN, CDR2 SYDVKM. CDR3 in DNA: TGTGCCAGCAGTTTTCCCAGGGGAAGGGGGGAGCTGTTTTTT. This encodes CASSFPRGRGELFF.

The chain combines TRBV6-5 with TRBJ1-2, with D unresolved. This CDR3 has 15 residues. Trimming removed 0 bases from V and 4 bases from J, with 12 bases in between. CDR1 MNHEY and CDR2 SVGAGI come from the germline V gene. This chain's CDR3 is CASSYSVGRGYGYTF. The CDR3 DNA reads as TGTGCCAGCAGTTACTCGGTAGGGAGAGGCTATGGCTACACCTTC.

The chain links TRBV5-1 to TRBJ1-3, with 7 bases identical to TRBD1. The CDR3 is 15 residues long. The germline V gene has CDR1 SGHRS and CDR2 YFSETQ. The trim removed 1 base at V and 0 bases at J, leaving 1 base unmatched. The CDR3 sequence: CASSLTGVSGNTIYF. The CDR3 region has the DNA TGCGCCAGCAGCTTGACAGGGGTCTCTGGAAACACCATATATTTT.

This clone was found a few times. This chain joins TRBV7-9 and TRBJ2-7, with TRBD1 matching 8 bases. V was clipped by 4 bases and J by 0 bases; unmatched bases: 2. CDR3 size: 14 residues. Per the germline V gene, CDR1 is SEHNR and CDR2 is FQNEAQ (reference sequence). CDR3 protein: CASSSTGVSYEQYF. The CDR3 DNA reads as TGTGCCAGCAGCTCGACAGGGGTCTCCTACGAGCAGTACTTC.

This chain joins TRBV18 and TRBJ2-5; 10 positions match TRBD1. The last part of the DNA fits TRBJ2-7 better; the J call may be wrong. The CDR3 runs 14 residues. Germline CDR1 reads KGHSH; CDR2 reads LQKENI. CDR3 DNA: TGTGCCAGCTCACCAGGGACAGGGGCTTACGAGCAGTACTTC. Protein product: CASSPGTGAYEQYF.

The V and J genes are TRBV5-6 and TRBJ2-7; tentative D call: TRBD2 (6 bases). Trimming took off 6 bases at V and 0 bases at J, with 19 bases between the two ends. The CDR3 loop spans 16 amino acids. CDR1 and CDR2 (germline): SGHDT, YYEEEE. CDR3 in DNA: TGTGCCAGCACCAGATTGGGGGACTCGAGCTCCTACGAGCAGTACGTC. It translates to CASTRLGDSSSYEQYV.